This T cell receptor beta chain comes out of a study of control samples from healthy donors and cancer patients (dated by TCRdb to between 2020 and 2021). To note about this clone: No antigen is known for it. No base qualities exist here, and no much larger clone lies one base off it.

Libraries were built with the immunoSEQ multiplex PCR assay. TCRdb retrieved this table from immuneACCESS and kept in-frame rearrangements only. Not all clones are present; in checked studies, unresolved V genes account for under half, and no reason is known for the remainder. Recorded for this sample are about 180,000 clones; roughly 92% of them occurred a single time. The ten largest clonotypes hold about 1.4% of the sample. At the junction V is shortened by 1 base and J by 5 bases; bases outside the gene matches: 13. The germline V gene provides CDR1 SGHAT and CDR2 FQNNGV. The CDR3, cysteine through phenylalanine, is 17 amino acids long. CDR3 DNA is the only sequence kept; it has 51 bases, read in frame from the first base.

In this chain, TRBV11-2 is recombined with TRBJ1-1, with 7 junctional bases fitting TRBD1. This TCR came from a man in his thirties or forties in good health. The sequencing sample was made of blood. In nucleotides, the sequence is TGTGCCAGCAGCTTAGGTTCAGTTAACAGGGGAGGGACTGAAGCTTTCTTT. Translation gives CASSLGSVNRGGTEAFF.